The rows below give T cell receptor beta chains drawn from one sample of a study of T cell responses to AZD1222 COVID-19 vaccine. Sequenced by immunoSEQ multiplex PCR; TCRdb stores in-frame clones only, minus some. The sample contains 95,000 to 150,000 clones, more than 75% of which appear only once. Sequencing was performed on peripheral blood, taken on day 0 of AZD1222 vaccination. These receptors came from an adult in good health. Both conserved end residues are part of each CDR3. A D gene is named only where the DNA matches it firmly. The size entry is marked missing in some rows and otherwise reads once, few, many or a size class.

CDR3nt: TGTGCCAGCAGCTTAGGTGGGACAGATACGCAGTATTTT
CDR3aa: CASSLGGTDTQYF
j_gene: TRBJ2-3
v_gene: TRBV7-3
abundance: NA
d_gene: NA

CDR3nt: TGTGCCAGCAGCTTTGGGGACAGCGACTATGGCTACACCTTC
CDR3aa: CASSFGDSDYGYTF
j_gene: TRBJ1-2
v_gene: TRBV7-8
abundance: NA
d_gene: TRBD1

CDR3nt: TGCGCCAGCAGCCAAGATGGGGCGGGGGGGAACACAGATACGCAGTATTTT
CDR3aa: CASSQDGAGGNTDTQYF
j_gene: TRBJ2-3
v_gene: TRBV4-1
abundance: NA
d_gene: TRBD2

CDR3nt: TGTGCCAGCATAGGAGGAGGGTATGCCTATGGCTACACCTTC
CDR3aa: CASIGGGYAYGYTF
j_gene: TRBJ1-2
v_gene: TRBV2
abundance: NA
d_gene: NA

CDR3nt: TGTGCCAGCTCACCACTCCCGCAAACCTCGCGGAACGAGCAGTACTTC
CDR3aa: CASSPLPQTSRNEQYF
j_gene: TRBJ2-7
v_gene: TRBV18
abundance: NA
d_gene: NA

CDR3nt: TGTGCCAGCAGCTTAGCGAGCGGGGGGGCAGATACGCAGTATTTT
CDR3aa: CASSLASGGADTQYF
j_gene: TRBJ2-3
v_gene: TRBV7-2
abundance: NA
d_gene: TRBD2

CDR3nt: TGTGCCAGCAGTGCCGGACAGGGCGGTCAGCCCCAGCATTTT
CDR3aa: CASSAGQGGQPQHF
j_gene: TRBJ1-5
v_gene: TRBV2
abundance: NA
d_gene: TRBD1

CDR3nt: TGTGCCAGCAGTATCGGGACTAGCCGTTTCAATGAGCAGTTCTTC
CDR3aa: CASSIGTSRFNEQFF
j_gene: TRBJ2-1
v_gene: TRBV27
abundance: NA
d_gene: TRBD2

CDR3nt: TGTGCCAGCTCATCCCTTAGGATCACCGGGACAGGGGGAAATTCACCCCTCCACTTT
CDR3aa: CASSSLRITGTGGNSPLHF
j_gene: TRBJ1-6
v_gene: TRBV18
abundance: NA
d_gene: TRBD1

CDR3nt: TGTGCCAGCAGCTTAGGACATTATAGCAATCAGCCCCAGCATTTT
CDR3aa: CASSLGHYSNQPQHF
j_gene: TRBJ1-5
v_gene: TRBV11-3
abundance: NA
d_gene: NA

CDR3nt: TGCGCCAGCAGCTTGACAGGGGGGACTAACACAGATACGCAGTATTTT
CDR3aa: CASSLTGGTNTDTQYF
j_gene: TRBJ2-3
v_gene: TRBV5-1
abundance: NA
d_gene: NA

CDR3nt: TGCGCCAGCAGCCAAGAAAGGGGATACGAGCAGTACTTC
CDR3aa: CASSQERGYEQYF
j_gene: TRBJ2-7
v_gene: TRBV4-3
abundance: NA
d_gene: NA

CDR3nt: TGTGCCAGCAGCTTAGGGGGCTTTGCGACTGAAGCTTTCTTT
CDR3aa: CASSLGGFATEAFF
j_gene: TRBJ1-1
v_gene: TRBV7-2
abundance: NA
d_gene: NA

CDR3nt: TGTGCCAGCAGTGGGGACATTCCACAAGAGACCCAGTACTTC
CDR3aa: CASSGDIPQETQYF
j_gene: TRBJ2-5
v_gene: TRBV28
abundance: NA
d_gene: NA

CDR3nt: TGTGCCACCAGCAGAGATGTAGGGGCGGGTGGCTACACCTTC
CDR3aa: CATSRDVGAGGYTF
j_gene: TRBJ1-2
v_gene: TRBV15
abundance: NA
d_gene: NA

CDR3nt: TGTGCCAGCAGCCAAGGCATCCTCCCGGGGGGATCCTACGAGCAGTACTTC
CDR3aa: CASSQGILPGGSYEQYF
j_gene: TRBJ2-7
v_gene: TRBV3-1/TRBV3-2
abundance: NA
d_gene: TRBD2

CDR3nt: TGCGCCAGCAGCTTTGACAGACAAGAGACCCAGTACTTC
CDR3aa: CASSFDRQETQYF
j_gene: TRBJ2-5
v_gene: TRBV5-1
abundance: once
d_gene: NA

CDR3nt: TGTGCCAGCTCACCGGGACATCCGCGGGGCTACACCTTC
CDR3aa: CASSPGHPRGYTF
j_gene: TRBJ1-2
v_gene: TRBV18
abundance: NA
d_gene: NA

CDR3nt: TGTGCCAGCGGACTAGGTTCGCGGGGTGCACCCCTCCACTTT
CDR3aa: CASGLGSRGAPLHF
j_gene: TRBJ1-6
v_gene: TRBV6-5
abundance: many
d_gene: NA

CDR3nt: TGCGCCAGCAGTAACCCAACCGGGACTTATAGCGAGGAGCAGTACTTC
CDR3aa: CASSNPTGTYSEEQYF
j_gene: TRBJ2-7
v_gene: TRBV5-1
abundance: NA
d_gene: NA

CDR3nt: TGTGCCATCAGTGAGTCGAACCTACAGCTGGCAGGGGGCGAGCAGTTCTTC
CDR3aa: CAISESNLQLAGGEQFF
j_gene: TRBJ2-1
v_gene: TRBV10-3
abundance: NA
d_gene: TRBD1

CDR3nt: TGTGCCAGTAGCATTTGGGTCAACGGAAATAGTGAAGCTTTCTTT
CDR3aa: CASSIWVNGNSEAFF
j_gene: TRBJ1-1
v_gene: TRBV19
abundance: NA
d_gene: NA

CDR3nt: TGTGCCAGCAGCTTACGCCACAGCTCTGGAAACACCATATATTTT
CDR3aa: CASSLRHSSGNTIYF
j_gene: TRBJ1-3
v_gene: TRBV7-2
abundance: NA
d_gene: NA

CDR3nt: TGCAGCGTTGAATTGGCGGGAAAAGAGACCCAGTACTTC
CDR3aa: CSVELAGKETQYF
j_gene: TRBJ2-5
v_gene: TRBV29-1
abundance: once
d_gene: NA

CDR3nt: TGTGCCAGCAGCCCAAAAGAGACCCAGTACTTC
CDR3aa: CASSPKETQYF
j_gene: TRBJ2-5
v_gene: TRBV6-5
abundance: NA
d_gene: NA

CDR3nt: TGTGCCAGTAGTATCTCGTGGGGCAGGGCTGCCGGGGAGCTGTTTTTT
CDR3aa: CASSISWGRAAGELFF
j_gene: TRBJ2-2
v_gene: TRBV19
abundance: NA
d_gene: NA

CDR3nt: TGTGCCAGCAGCTTAGAGAATTATTCACCCCTCCACTTT
CDR3aa: CASSLENYSPLHF
j_gene: TRBJ1-6
v_gene: TRBV7-2
abundance: NA
d_gene: NA

CDR3nt: TGTGCCAGCAGCCACAGGGGGGGAAACACCATATATTTT
CDR3aa: CASSHRGGNTIYF
j_gene: TRBJ1-3
v_gene: TRBV3-1/TRBV3-2
abundance: NA
d_gene: TRBD1

CDR3nt: TGTGCCAGTAGTATAATGCGGGGGATGAGCTCCTACAATGAGCAGTTCTTC
CDR3aa: CASSIMRGMSSYNEQFF
j_gene: TRBJ2-1
v_gene: TRBV19
abundance: NA
d_gene: TRBD2

CDR3nt: TGTGCCGCCACCGGGACTAGCTCCTACGAGCAGTACTTC
CDR3aa: CAATGTSSYEQYF
j_gene: TRBJ2-7
v_gene: TRBV27
abundance: many
d_gene: TRBD2

CDR3nt: TGCAGCGTTGAACTCCAGGGGCCGTACGAGCAGTTCTTC
CDR3aa: CSVELQGPYEQFF
j_gene: TRBJ2-1
v_gene: TRBV29-1
abundance: NA
d_gene: NA

CDR3nt: TGCGCCAGCAGCTTTCGACAGGGGGCGAGCACCGGGGAGCTGTTTTTT
CDR3aa: CASSFRQGASTGELFF
j_gene: TRBJ2-2
v_gene: TRBV4-1
abundance: NA
d_gene: TRBD1

CDR3nt: TGCGCCAGCAGCTTGGCTGGATACTACGAGCAGTACTTC
CDR3aa: CASSLAGYYEQYF
j_gene: TRBJ2-7
v_gene: TRBV5-1
abundance: NA
d_gene: NA

CDR3nt: TGTGCCAGCAGCTCAGGACAGGCCGGGGAGCTGTTTTTT
CDR3aa: CASSSGQAGELFF
j_gene: TRBJ2-2
v_gene: TRBV7-2
abundance: NA
d_gene: TRBD1

CDR3nt: TGCGCCAGCAGTGAGTGGCACCGGGACAGGGGCCATGGCTACACCTTC
CDR3aa: CASSEWHRDRGHGYTF
j_gene: TRBJ1-2
v_gene: TRBV10-1
abundance: NA
d_gene: TRBD1

CDR3nt: TGTGCCAGCAGCCCCCCGGACAGGGAAGGTGAGCAGTTCTTC
CDR3aa: CASSPPDREGEQFF
j_gene: TRBJ2-1
v_gene: TRBV3-1/TRBV3-2
abundance: NA
d_gene: TRBD1

CDR3nt: TGTGCCAGCAGTCGAGGAGGGAGTTATGAGCAGTTCTTC
CDR3aa: CASSRGGSYEQFF
j_gene: TRBJ2-1
v_gene: TRBV12-3/TRBV12-4
abundance: once
d_gene: NA

CDR3nt: TGTGCCAGCAGCTTAGGGCAGGGGGTTGTAACCGGGGAGCTGTTTTTT
CDR3aa: CASSLGQGVVTGELFF
j_gene: TRBJ2-2
v_gene: TRBV7-6
abundance: NA
d_gene: TRBD1

CDR3nt: TGTGCCAGTAGCCGACAGGAGGGGGGCAATCAGCCCCAGCATTTT
CDR3aa: CASSRQEGGNQPQHF
j_gene: TRBJ1-5
v_gene: TRBV19
abundance: NA
d_gene: NA

CDR3nt: TGTGCCAGCAGCCCAACTAGCGGGAACGTTAAAGAGACCCAGTACTTC
CDR3aa: CASSPTSGNVKETQYF
j_gene: TRBJ2-5
v_gene: TRBV9
abundance: NA
d_gene: TRBD2

CDR3nt: TGTGCCAGCAGCGTCCAAGGCACAGATACGCAGTATTTT
CDR3aa: CASSVQGTDTQYF
j_gene: TRBJ2-3
v_gene: TRBV9
abundance: NA
d_gene: NA

CDR3nt: TGCGCCAGCAGCCCTCGACAGGGAGATCAGCCCCAGCATTTT
CDR3aa: CASSPRQGDQPQHF
j_gene: TRBJ1-5
v_gene: TRBV5-1
abundance: NA
d_gene: TRBD1

CDR3nt: TGTGCCACCCGTAAACCAGTCTATGGCGTCAATACGCAGTATTTT
CDR3aa: CATRKPVYGVNTQYF
j_gene: TRBJ2-3
v_gene: TRBV24-1
abundance: NA
d_gene: NA

CDR3nt: TGCGCCAGCAGCGGCGGGACAGGGGTTGTCGAGCAGTACTTC
CDR3aa: CASSGGTGVVEQYF
j_gene: TRBJ2-7
v_gene: TRBV5-1
abundance: NA
d_gene: TRBD1

CDR3nt: TGTGCCAGTAGTATAGATCGGGCATGGGGTGAAGCTTTCTTT
CDR3aa: CASSIDRAWGEAFF
j_gene: TRBJ1-1
v_gene: TRBV19
abundance: NA
d_gene: NA

CDR3nt: TGCGCCAGCAGCTCCCGAGTAGATTCTAGCACAGATACGCAGTATTTT
CDR3aa: CASSSRVDSSTDTQYF
j_gene: TRBJ2-3
v_gene: TRBV5-1
abundance: NA
d_gene: NA

CDR3nt: TGTGCCAGCAGTTACGGCAGGGGGTGGTCTAACTATGGCTACACCTTC
CDR3aa: CASSYGRGWSNYGYTF
j_gene: TRBJ1-2
v_gene: TRBV6-5
abundance: NA
d_gene: TRBD1

CDR3nt: TGTGCCAGCAGCGCACAAGAGACCCAGTACTTC
CDR3aa: CASSAQETQYF
j_gene: TRBJ2-5
v_gene: TRBV5-6
abundance: NA
d_gene: NA

CDR3nt: TGTGCCAGCAGCCAATACCTTTTGGGACAGGGAAACACCATATATTTT
CDR3aa: CASSQYLLGQGNTIYF
j_gene: TRBJ1-3
v_gene: TRBV3-1/TRBV3-2
abundance: NA
d_gene: TRBD1

CDR3nt: TGTGCCAGCAGGGAGGGGAATTCACCCCTCCACTTT
CDR3aa: CASREGNSPLHF
j_gene: TRBJ1-6
v_gene: TRBV7-9
abundance: NA
d_gene: NA

CDR3nt: TGTGCCAGCAGTTCGGCCTGGGCCTATGGCTACACCTTC
CDR3aa: CASSSAWAYGYTF
j_gene: TRBJ1-2
v_gene: TRBV6-2/TRBV6-3
abundance: medium-sized
d_gene: NA

CDR3nt: TGTGCCAGCTCACCACAGACGGGGACTAACTATGGCTACACCTTC
CDR3aa: CASSPQTGTNYGYTF
j_gene: TRBJ1-2
v_gene: TRBV18
abundance: few
d_gene: NA

CDR3nt: TGTGCCAGCAGCTCCCCACAGGGGGAAAAACTGTTTTTT
CDR3aa: CASSSPQGEKLFF
j_gene: TRBJ1-4
v_gene: TRBV5-4
abundance: NA
d_gene: TRBD1

CDR3nt: TGTGCCAGCATGGGGGACGCGGCGGGGGGCTACGAGCAGTACTTC
CDR3aa: CASMGDAAGGYEQYF
j_gene: TRBJ2-7
v_gene: TRBV27
abundance: NA
d_gene: TRBD2

CDR3nt: TGTGCCAGCAGCCAAGTAATGGGTAATTCACCCCTCCACTTT
CDR3aa: CASSQVMGNSPLHF
j_gene: TRBJ1-6
v_gene: TRBV3-1/TRBV3-2
abundance: NA
d_gene: NA

CDR3nt: TGTGCCAGCAGCCTTAGCGGGAGGGGGGAGCAGTTCTTC
CDR3aa: CASSLSGRGEQFF
j_gene: TRBJ2-1
v_gene: TRBV11-3
abundance: NA
d_gene: TRBD2

CDR3nt: TGCGCCAGCAGCCTAGGCTCTGGAAACACCATATATTTT
CDR3aa: CASSLGSGNTIYF
j_gene: TRBJ1-3
v_gene: TRBV5-1
abundance: few
d_gene: NA

CDR3nt: TGCAGTGGGCAGGGGGACAATGAGCAGTTCTTC
CDR3aa: CSGQGDNEQFF
j_gene: TRBJ2-1
v_gene: TRBV20-1
abundance: NA
d_gene: TRBD1